This T cell receptor beta chain was profiled in a study of cytomegalovirus exposure and HLA in healthy donors. Across the whole study: In a later analysis, it was reported that the approximately 120 validation repertoires had been produced on the same platform as the roughly 700 repertoires belonging to the first cohort.

The study's findings and limits: The investigators catalogued 150 to 200 TCR beta chains as cytomegalovirus-associated.

The V end was cut by 8 bases, the J end by 2 bases, with 5 bases between. This CDR3 spans 11 amino acids. Germline CDR1 is SNHLY and CDR2 is FYNNEI. With regard to this clone: The antigen remains undetermined.

Produced via immunoSEQ multiplex PCR; TCRdb's table is partial and in-frame only. The table includes about 150,000 clones, approximately 93% detected once. The TCR comes from a young man in good health and CMV-seronegative. Sequencing was done on a sample of PBMCs. The rearrangement joins TRBV2 to TRBJ2-3; D remains unclear. CDR3 amino acids: CASGLTDTQYF. CDR3 bases: TGTGCCAGCGGGCTCACAGATACGCAGTATTTT.